These 11 T cell receptor beta chains were sequenced from one sample in a study of cytomegalovirus exposure and HLA in healthy donors (dated by TCRdb to about 2017). The library relied on the immunoSEQ multiplex PCR assay. For the multiplex PCR, a mixture combining 60 forward primers for TCR Vbeta segments and 13 reverse primers for TCR Jbeta segments was used. TCRdb carries this immuneACCESS record with in-frame sequences only. Its versions omit some clonotypes, under half of them owing to an unresolved V gene in the studies checked, with the rest unexplained. The sample data list some 110,000 clones, and approximately 70% of these were observed just once. The top ten constitute approximately 0.9% of the sample. The sample was PBMCs. Receptor source: a woman aged 25-40 years in good health and CMV-seronegative.

The CDR3 loop reads CAWSTQGYGYTF. The CDR3, as DNA: TGTGCCTGGAGTACGCAGGGGTATGGCTACACCTTC. This chain connects TRBV30 to TRBJ1-2; weak D call: TRBD1 (6 bases). Trimming cost V 2 bases and J 5 bases, with 9 bases left between them. Germline V lookup: CDR1 GTSNPN, CDR2 SVGIG (reference sequence). The CDR3 runs to 12 residues.

CDR3: CASSYSGGGNTEAFF. DNA for the CDR3: TGTGCCAGCAGTTACTCTGGGGGGGGAAACACTGAAGCTTTCTTT. The V gene is TRBV6-5, the J gene TRBJ1-1, with a possible D match to TRBD1 (5 bases). The CDR3 loop spans 15 amino acids. Germline CDR1 and CDR2: MNHEY and SVGAGI. The ends were cut back, 0 bases at V and 2 bases at J, with 10 bases in the middle.

Written as DNA, the CDR3 is TGTGCCTGGGGCCCGGGACAGGGGATAAACACCATATATTTT. This gives the protein CAWGPGQGINTIYF. The chain uses TRBV30 and TRBJ1-3; 10 bases fit TRBD1. V trimming: 5 bases; J trimming: 6 bases; junction bases outside the gene matches: 7. CDR3 length: 14 residues. Germline V gives CDR1 GTSNPN, CDR2 SVGIG (reference sequence).

The gene calls are TRBV27 and TRBJ2-5; 8 nucleotides agree with TRBD2. Germline values: CDR1 MNHEY, CDR2 SMNVEV (reference sequence). The CDR3 runs to 16 residues. The V and J ends lost 3 bases and 2 bases, in that order; junction bases with no gene match: 8. For the CDR3, the DNA is TGTGCCAGCAGTTTGCGGGGTAGCGGGATACAAGAGACCCAGTACTTC. Its protein product is CASSLRGSGIQETQYF.

This clone occurred a few times. The CDR3 DNA is TGTGCCAGCAGCTTCAGGGAGGGCCTAAATGAGCAGTTCTTC. Protein product: CASSFREGLNEQFF. This chain joins TRBV5-4 and TRBJ2-1, with 7 nucleotides matching TRBD2. Germline V gene lookup returns CDR1 SGHNT and CDR2 YYREEE (reference sequence). V was pared by 2 bases and J by 7 bases, with 6 bases of the junction left unmatched. The CDR3 is 14 amino acids.

The chain is built from TRBV15 and TRBJ2-1; D might be TRBD1 (6 bases). V lost 1 base, J lost 13 bases, and 14 bases lay in between. Germline V gives CDR1 LNHNV, CDR2 YYDKDF (reference sequence). This CDR3 comprises 13 residues. The CDR3 bases are TGTGCCACCAGCAGAGGGGGGCCTTCGGGCCAGTTCTTC. It codes for CATSRGGPSGQFF.

The rearrangement joins TRBV6-5 to TRBJ2-7, with a weak D call TRBD2 (6 bases). Trimming shortened V by 6 bases and J by 0 bases, and 15 bases separated the two germline ends. The CDR3 spans 15 residues. The V gene's germline CDR1 is MNHEY and CDR2 SVGAGI. The CDR3 bases are TGTGCCAGCAGCCACGACCGGGGGAGCTCCTACGAGCAGTACTTC. Translating gives CASSHDRGSSYEQYF.

V is TRBV6-5 and J is TRBJ1-1, with a tentative D call TRBD1 (5 bases). There are 16 residues in the CDR3. Germline values: CDR1 MNHEY, CDR2 SVGAGI. V was cut by 2 bases and J by 1 base, with 14 bases left in between. CDR3 amino acids: CASSYEAGGTNTEAFF. In nucleotides, the CDR3 is TGTGCCAGCAGTTACGAGGCCGGGGGTACGAACACTGAAGCTTTCTTT.

V gene TRBV30 combines with J gene TRBJ1-1, with 7 positions matching TRBD1. Per the germline V gene, CDR1 is GTSNPN and CDR2 is SVGIG (reference sequence). This CDR3 has 11 amino acids. Trimming took 5 bases from V and 11 from J; bases not matched to a gene: 8. CDR3 DNA sequence: TGTGCCTGGGCGGGGACAGTAGAGGCTTTCTTT. Amino acids: CAWAGTVEAFF.

This rearrangement joins TRBV15 to TRBJ1-6, with D possibly TRBD1 on 5 matching bases. The CDR3 loop spans 16 amino acids. Deletions cut 4 bases from V and 10 bases from J, with 20 bases between. In germline, CDR1 is LNHNV, CDR2 YYDKDF (reference sequence). CDR3 nucleotides: TGTGCCACCAGCAATGAAGTAGGGGCCGCTTTATCACCCCTCCACTTT. This codes for CATSNEVGAALSPLHF.

The chain links TRBV4-2 to TRBJ2-2, with D possibly matching TRBD1 (5 bases). Trimming pared 1 base from V and 8 bases from J, leaving 11 bases between. The CDR3 consists of 14 residues. Germline V lookup: CDR1 LGHNA, CDR2 YNFKEQ. As DNA, the CDR3 is TGTGCCAGCAGCCAAGCTGGGCCAGGGGGGGAGCTGTTTTTT. Translation: CASSQAGPGGELFF.